Below are 2 T cell receptor beta chains sequenced from a single sample in a study of beta chain features in type 1 diabetes. The whole isolated RNA underwent reverse transcription, so sequencing captured expressed TCRB transcripts. Using immunoSEQ multiplex PCR, the repertoire was profiled, and TCRdb retains in-frame clones only, with some absent. The sample carries a few hundred thousand clones, 9.6% recorded once. The specimen was naive CD4+ T cells from blood. The receptors derive from a woman aged 18 to 35 in good health.

This clone was recorded a few times. The chain combines TRBV7-9 with TRBJ2-7; 8 nucleotides line up with TRBD1. The CDR3 totals 14 residues. The trim removed 5 bases at V and 0 bases at J, leaving 3 bases unmatched. From germline, CDR1 is SEHNR and CDR2 FQNEAQ (reference sequence). The CDR3 sequence: CASSGQGISYEQYF. CDR3 nucleotide sequence: TGTGCCAGCAGCGGACAGGGAATCTCCTACGAGCAGTACTTC.

The chain employs TRBV5-1 and TRBJ1-2, with D possibly TRBD1 on 6 matching bases. The CDR3 is 15 amino acids. Germline V CDR1 and CDR2: SGHRS, YFSETQ. V gave up 0 bases and J gave up 4 bases, with 13 bases separating them. The CDR3 region is CASSLAGDPAYGYTF. In DNA form, the CDR3 reads TGCGCCAGCAGCTTGGCAGGGGACCCGGCCTATGGCTACACCTTC. The variable domain in full, with the rest retrieved from reference TRBV5-1 and TRBJ1-2, is KAGVTQTPRYLIKTRGQQVTLSCSPISGHRSVSWYQQTPGQGLQFLFEYFSETQRNKGNFPGRFSGRQFSNSRSEMNVSTLELGDSALYLCASSLAGDPAYGYTFGSGTRLTVV.